The 8 T cell receptor beta chains in this list originate from one sample, sequenced in a study of CD8 T cells in Susac syndrome. The authors reverse transcribed roughly 0.5 to 1 ug RNA with random hexamers. TCRdb re-derived calls from the immunoSEQ multiplex PCR reads in MiXCR, one entry per CDR3 protein. The sample shows under 200,000 distinct CDR3 sequences, around 94% of them seen only once. Sequenced material: CD4+ T cells from PBMCs. All receptors come from a human donor in good health.

CDR3 sequence: CSARDKRTSGVPYEQYF. For the CDR3, the DNA is TGCAGTGCTAGAGATAAAAGGACTAGCGGGGTACCCTACGAGCAGTACTTC. This rearrangement joins TRBV20-1 to TRBJ2-7; 12 nucleotides line up with TRBD2. This CDR3 is built from 17 residues. Germline trimming cut 0 bases from V and 2 bases from J; bases unmatched to any gene: 8. The V gene's germline CDR1 is DFQATT and CDR2 SNEGSKA (reference sequence).

The J gene is TRBJ2-7, the V gene TRBV7-2, with a possible D match to TRBD2 (6 bases). This CDR3 comprises 15 residues. The V gene lost 7 bases and the J gene lost 0 bases, with 16 bases spanning the gap. Germline values: CDR1 SGHTA, CDR2 FQGNSA. The DNA for the CDR3 is TGTGCCAGCACGGGATCCGGGGGTAGCTCCTACGAGCAGTACTTC. Translated: CASTGSGGSSYEQYF.

The chain carries TRBV15 and TRBJ2-3; TRBD1 is a possible D gene (6 bases). From germline, CDR1 is LNHNV and CDR2 YYDKDF (reference sequence). CDR3 length: 14 amino acids. V was pared by 11 bases and J by 2 bases, with 17 bases between. The CDR3 DNA reads TGTGCCGGCAATTGGGACATCTACACAGATACGCAGTATTTT. Protein sequence: CAGNWDIYTDTQYF.

The V gene is TRBV29-1, the J gene TRBJ1-2, with TRBD1 identical over 11 bases. Germline CDR1 SQVTM, CDR2 ANQGSEA. Trimming removed 7 bases from V and 2 bases from J; junction bases left unmatched: 3. CDR3 length: 13 amino acids. CDR3 bases: TGCAGCGCCCGGACAGGGGGCAACTATGGCTACACCTTC. It codes for CSARTGGNYGYTF.

V and J are TRBV24-1 and TRBJ2-3; D is possibly TRBD2 (5 bases). CDR3 length equals 15 residues. Germline V CDR1 and CDR2: KGHDR, SFDVKD. The V end was cut by 3 bases, the J end by 2 bases, with 11 bases between. The CDR3 loop reads CATSDAADVTDTQYF. In DNA form, the CDR3 reads TGTGCCACCAGTGATGCAGCGGACGTCACAGATACGCAGTATTTT.

The chain has TRBV20-1 and TRBJ1-1; D unclear. Between the trimmed V and J ends, which lost 8 bases and 8 bases, there was a span of 15 bases. The CDR3 sequence is 11 residues long. CDR1 and CDR2 (germline): DFQATT, SNEGSKA (reference sequence). This chain's CDR3 is CSTGPLAEAFF. CDR3 nucleotide sequence: TGCAGTACGGGCCCTTTAGCCGAAGCTTTCTTT.

The V call is TRBV14, the J call TRBJ2-1; no firm D call. From germline, CDR1 is SGHDN and CDR2 FVKESK. The CDR3 spans 12 residues. Trimming took off 0 bases at V and 4 bases at J, with 1 base between the two ends. CDR3 amino acids: CASSQDYNEQFF. CDR3 coding DNA: TGTGCCAGCAGCCAAGATTACAATGAGCAGTTCTTC.

The chain has TRBV20-1 and TRBJ2-3; the match to TRBD1 covers 9 bases. V lost 6 bases to trimming and J lost 8 bases; unmatched junction nucleotides: 6. The CDR3 has 12 amino acids. CDR1 is DFQATT and CDR2 is SNEGSKA in the germline V gene (reference sequence). The CDR3 sequence is CSATQGAATQYF. In DNA form, the CDR3 reads TGCAGTGCAACACAGGGGGCGGCTACGCAGTATTTT.